One and the same sample provided the 19 T cell receptor beta chains below, sequenced in a study of response to subunit inactivated influenza vaccine. Using its own MiXCR run on the RT-PCR reads, TCRdb lists one record per CDR3 protein. The data contain over 650,000 distinct CDR3 sequences, 15% to 20% of them singletons. The source was PBMCs from blood, collected roughly 5 days after vaccination. The receptor source for this set is a man aged 50 to 60 who received an inactivated influenza vaccine.

V is TRBV3-1 and J is TRBJ2-5, with a weak D call TRBD1 (6 bases). Germline CDR1 LGHDT, CDR2 YNNKEL (reference sequence). The CDR3 sequence is 14 residues long. Deletions cut 5 bases from V and 2 bases from J, with 12 bases between. The DNA of the CDR3 is TGTGCCAGCAGCAGCAACAGGGCGCAAGAGACCCAGTACTTC. This sequence encodes CASSSNRAQETQYF.

This clonotype was picked up a small number of times. The chain combines TRBV7-9 with TRBJ2-7; either TRBD1 or TRBD2 may fit D (5 bases each). The V end was cut by 1 base, the J end by 5 bases, with 15 bases between. The CDR3 loop spans 15 amino acids. Germline V CDR1 and CDR2: SEHNR, FQNEAQ (reference sequence). The CDR3 here is CASSLGGAGTHEQYF. The CDR3 nucleotides read TGTGCCAGCAGCTTAGGTGGGGCAGGGACCCACGAGCAGTACTTC.

This clonotype showed up just a few times. This chain joins TRBV9 and TRBJ2-1; D is undetermined. Trimming removed 0 bases at V and 8 bases at J, with 6 bases between. From germline, CDR1 is SGDLS and CDR2 YYNGEE. The CDR3 runs 12 residues. CDR3 amino acids: CASSVATDEQFF. DNA of the CDR3: TGTGCCAGCAGCGTAGCTACGGATGAGCAGTTCTTC.

At least ten counts were recorded for this clonotype. The chain joins TRBV5-1 to TRBJ2-5; TRBD2 aligns across 12 bases. Trimming at V came to 1 base and at J to 4 bases, leaving 2 bases not matched to a gene. This CDR3 has 15 residues. Germline CDR1 and CDR2: SGHRS and YFSETQ. The CDR3 reads CASSLTSGGPETQYF. CDR3 coding DNA: TGCGCCAGCAGCTTGACTAGCGGGGGGCCAGAGACCCAGTACTTC. Using reference TRBV5-1 and TRBJ2-5 for the parts outside the CDR3, the full variable domain is KAGVTQTPRYLIKTRGQQVTLSCSPISGHRSVSWYQQTPGQGLQFLFEYFSETQRNKGNFPGRFSGRQFSNSRSEMNVSTLELGDSALYLCASSLTSGGPETQYFGPGTRLLVL.

The chain couples TRBV6-1 to TRBJ2-3; tentatively, D is TRBD2 (5 bases). The V and J ends lost 11 bases and 1 base respectively, with 13 bases between them. The CDR3 contains 13 residues. Germline V CDR1 and CDR2: MNHNS, SASEGT. In DNA form, the CDR3 reads TGTGCCGGACTGGACGGAGGCACAGATACGCAGTATTTT. It encodes CAGLDGGTDTQYF.

The J gene is TRBJ1-1, the V gene TRBV10-3, with D perhaps TRBD1 (5 bases). From germline, CDR1 is ENHRY and CDR2 SYGVKD. V was clipped by 10 bases and J by 2 bases, with 14 bases between them. The CDR3 runs to 13 residues. CDR3 loop: CATTATANTEAFF. The DNA for the CDR3 is TGTGCCACCACTGCGACAGCTAACACTGAAGCTTTCTTT.

This clonotype was counted a few times. The chain links TRBV6-4 to TRBJ1-2, with D unresolved. The V gene's germline CDR1 is MRHNA and CDR2 SNTAGT. Trimming stripped 5 bases from V and 4 bases from J, with 14 bases between. This CDR3 contains 14 residues. The CDR3 DNA is TGTGCCAGCAGTCGAGATACTGAGGGCTATGGCTACACCTTC. Translating it yields CASSRDTEGYGYTF.

The rearrangement links TRBV12-3 or TRBV12-4 to TRBJ2-2, with 7 bases aligning to TRBD1. J was trimmed by 4 bases and V by 6 bases; bases with no gene match: 5. The CDR3 covers 14 residues. CDR3 in DNA: TGTGCCAGCAGCGACAGGGTGGGCACCGGGGAGCTGTTTTTT. Amino acids: CASSDRVGTGELFF.

The rearrangement uses TRBV6-6 and TRBJ2-4; a possible D gene is TRBD1 (6 bases). CDR3 length: 12 residues. The ends were cut back, 0 bases at V and 9 bases at J, with 6 bases in the middle. Germline CDR1 and CDR2: MNHNY and SVGAGI (reference sequence). The CDR3 sequence is CASSYSDSIQYF. Here the CDR3 DNA reads TGTGCCAGCAGTTACTCGGACAGCATTCAGTACTTC.

The chain is built from TRBV25-1 and TRBJ1-1, with D perhaps matching TRBD1 (6 bases). The CDR3 has 13 residues. V was trimmed by 7 bases and J by 3 bases, leaving 12 bases between them. Per germline, CDR1 MGHDK and CDR2 SYGVNS. The CDR3 here is CASTGGGHTEAFF. CDR3 sequence (DNA): TGTGCCAGCACTGGCGGGGGGCACACTGAAGCTTTCTTT.

The V gene is TRBV20-1, the J gene TRBJ2-1; TRBD2 aligns across 8 bases. The germline CDR1 and CDR2 sequences are DFQATT and SNEGSKA (reference sequence). This CDR3 has 14 amino acids. V shed 6 bases, J shed 2 bases, and the junction held 6 bases outside the gene matches. The CDR3 nucleotides read TGCAGTGCCGAACTAGCGGCCACCTACAATGAGCAGTTCTTC. It codes for CSAELAATYNEQFF.

This clonotype was detected only a few times. The chain joins TRBV20-1 to TRBJ2-2; D might be TRBD2 (6 bases). The CDR3 runs 15 residues. The ends were cut back, 4 bases at V and 1 base at J, with 13 bases in the middle. Germline-derived CDR1 and CDR2 are DFQATT and SNEGSKA (reference sequence). The CDR3 nucleotides are TGCAGTGCTAAGACCGGGACTTTGAACACCGGGGAGCTGTTTTTT. Its protein is CSAKTGTLNTGELFF.

This clonotype was seen a handful of times. This sequence joins TRBV29-1 and TRBJ1-5, with 9 bases lining up with TRBD1. The CDR3 runs 14 residues. The ends lost 4 bases at V and 11 bases at J; junction bases unmatched: 12. Germline-derived CDR1 and CDR2 are SQVTM and ANQGSEA. The CDR3 coding sequence is TGCAGCGTTGGAGTGGGGACAGGGATGGCGGCCCAGCATTTT. This sequence encodes CSVGVGTGMAAQHF.

This clonotype was seen more than once but under ten times. The J gene is TRBJ1-5, the V gene TRBV15, with unresolved D. The CDR3 has 20 amino acids. The germline gives CDR1 LNHNV, CDR2 YYDKDF (reference sequence). With 1 base removed from V and 2 bases from J, the gap between germline ends came to 24 bases. The CDR3 sequence is CATSRGSLGLFVSGNQPQHF. CDR3 in DNA: TGTGCCACCAGCAGAGGGTCCCTCGGTTTGTTCGTGTCGGGCAATCAGCCCCAGCATTTT.

As concerns this clonotype: An end of the junction does not agree with germline; a read error may underlie this. The gene calls are TRBV5-1 and TRBJ2-1; TRBD2 matches at 9 bases. Germline V gene data show CDR1 as SGHRS and CDR2 as YFSETQ. CDR3 size: 17 residues. The CDR3 DNA reads as TGCGCCAGCAGCTTGACGGGACTAGCCCTACCGCTCAATGAGCAGCTCTTC. Its protein is CASSLTGLALPLNEQLF.

The chain combines TRBV4-1 with TRBJ2-2, with unresolved D. CDR1 and CDR2 from the germline V gene are MGHRA and YSYEKL. V was shortened by 5 bases and J by 0 bases, with 10 bases between the two germline ends. CDR3 size: 15 residues. The CDR3: CASSFTAPNTGELFF. CDR3 DNA: TGCGCCAGCAGCTTTACGGCACCGAACACCGGGGAGCTGTTTTTT.

This clonotype was counted ten times or more. The genes are TRBV12-3 or TRBV12-4 and TRBJ2-7, with 13 bases identical to TRBD2. The CDR3 totals 15 residues. The J segment lost 2 bases and the V segment lost 6 bases, leaving 4 bases of the junction unmatched. The CDR3 reads CASRIGTSGAYEQYF. As DNA, the CDR3 is TGTGCCAGCAGGATCGGGACTAGCGGGGCCTACGAGCAGTACTTC.

This clonotype was counted a single time. The chain couples TRBV6-1 to TRBJ1-4; no clear D. CDR1 and CDR2 (germline): MNHNS, SASEGT. The CDR3 contains 15 residues. V shed 1 base and J shed 7 bases, with 13 bases lying between them. DNA for the CDR3: TGTGCCAGCAGTGAAGTAGGGTTCGGTTCTGAAAAACTGTTTTTT. Protein product: CASSEVGFGSEKLFF.

J is TRBJ2-3 and V is TRBV4-1; no definite D call. The CDR3 covers 17 residues. Germline V gene lookup returns CDR1 MGHRA and CDR2 YSYEKL. V was pared by 2 bases and J by 0 bases, with 15 bases between. The chain's CDR3 is CASSQYAGSSSTDTQYF. CDR3 DNA: TGCGCCAGCAGCCAATATGCAGGATCCTCTAGCACAGATACGCAGTATTTT.